These T cell receptor beta chains were read from a single sample in a study of blood T cell repertoires in COVID-19. Produced via immunoSEQ multiplex PCR; TCRdb's table is partial and in-frame only. The table records 40,000 to 55,000 clones, more than 70% of them present only once. Material for sequencing was peripheral blood. These receptors came from a woman aged 65 to 85 with acute or convalescent COVID-19. Both conserved end residues are part of each CDR3.

TRBV28	TRBJ1-5	CASSSQGGSGQPQHF
TRBV7-9	TRBJ2-1	CASSPTSGRGNAFF
TRBV5-8	TRBJ1-2	CASSFGGQSYGYTF
TRBV5-1	TRBJ2-7	CASSLVAGGPHEQYF
TRBV4-1	TRBJ2-7	CASSQEVGQARSLYF
TRBV6-2/TRBV6-3	TRBJ1-2	CASSAVGGRLYGYTF
TRBV2	TRBJ1-3	CASSVESGNTIYF
TRBV3-1/TRBV3-2	TRBJ2-3	CASSHLTEEGASTDTQYF
TRBV7-8	TRBJ1-3	CASSLAAFSGNTIYF
TRBV2	TRBJ2-2	CASREDRVTGELFF
TRBV19	TRBJ2-3	CASSMGAGVTDTQYF